A selection of T cell receptor beta chains follows, all from one sample in a study of OX40 agonist ivuxolimab in advanced cancers. Repertoires were generated with immunoSEQ multiplex PCR, while TCRdb's copy carries only in-frame clones and drops some. In the table there are approximately 120,000 clones, around 92% of which are singletons. The specimen was CD4+ or CD8+ T cells sorted from blood, collected in a trial of the OX40 agonist ivuxolimab. These TCRs come from an adult with an advanced solid tumor such as melanoma, head and neck, liver or kidney cancer. Each CDR3 is given with its conserved first and last residue. The order of the fields is clone size, V gene, D gene, J gene, CDR3 protein, CDR3 DNA. A D gene is named only where the DNA matches it firmly. Not all rows give a size; the values are once, few, many and, for expanded clones, a class.

size: once; V: TRBV28; D: .; J: TRBJ2-7; CDR3: CASQNSVSYEQYF; DNA: TGTGCCAGCCAGAACTCGGTCTCCTACGAGCAGTACTTC
size: .; V: TRBV5-4; D: .; J: TRBJ1-3; CDR3: CASSFDVNGNTIYF; DNA: TGTGCCAGCAGCTTCGACGTTAATGGAAACACCATATATTTT
size: .; V: TRBV5-1; D: .; J: TRBJ2-7; CDR3: CASSLVGGADYEQYF; DNA: TGCGCCAGCAGCTTGGTAGGGGGGGCCGACTACGAGCAGTACTTC
size: once; V: TRBV28; D: TRBD1; J: TRBJ1-1; CDR3: CASSLTGERGLAFF; DNA: TGTGCCAGCAGTTTAACAGGGGAACGGGGGTTGGCTTTCTTT
size: .; V: TRBV19; D: .; J: TRBJ1-1; CDR3: CASTRWGQITEAFF; DNA: TGTGCCAGTACCAGGTGGGGGCAAATCACTGAAGCTTTCTTT
size: .; V: TRBV5-1; D: .; J: TRBJ2-7; CDR3: CASSLMAPHEQYF; DNA: TGCGCCAGCAGCTTGATGGCTCCCCACGAGCAGTACTTC
size: .; V: TRBV6-1; D: .; J: TRBJ1-2; CDR3: CASSENGAGTYGYTF; DNA: TGTGCCAGCAGTGAAAATGGGGCAGGGACCTATGGCTACACCTTC
size: .; V: TRBV29-1; D: .; J: TRBJ2-3; CDR3: CSVDAGLGTDTQYF; DNA: TGCAGCGTTGATGCTGGCCTTGGCACAGATACGCAGTATTTT
size: .; V: TRBV21-1; D: .; J: TRBJ2-7; CDR3: CASSETGPYEQYF; DNA: TGTGCCAGCAGCGAGACAGGACCCTACGAGCAGTACTTC
size: once; V: TRBV28; D: TRBD2; J: TRBJ2-7; CDR3: CASSSFSGRAYEQYF; DNA: TGTGCCAGCAGTTCCTTTAGCGGGAGGGCCTACGAGCAGTACTTC
size: .; V: TRBV7-8; D: .; J: TRBJ1-5; CDR3: CASSFSRDQPQHF; DNA: TGTGCCAGCAGCTTCAGCAGGGATCAGCCCCAGCATTTT
size: few; V: TRBV19; D: .; J: TRBJ1-2; CDR3: CASREAGTTYGYTF; DNA: TGTGCCAGTAGGGAGGCCGGGACAACCTATGGCTACACCTTC
size: .; V: TRBV28; D: TRBD1; J: TRBJ1-1; CDR3: CASSSAGGGNTEAFF; DNA: TGTGCCAGCAGTTCGGCAGGGGGGGGAAACACTGAAGCTTTCTTT
size: .; V: TRBV14; D: .; J: TRBJ1-1; CDR3: CASSPISEGTEAFF; DNA: TGTGCCAGCAGCCCCATTTCGGAGGGCACTGAAGCTTTCTTT
size: .; V: TRBV5-8; D: .; J: TRBJ2-4; CDR3: CASSPRWNIQYF; DNA: TGTGCCAGCAGCCCTAGATGGAACATTCAGTACTTC
size: .; V: TRBV27; D: TRBD2; J: TRBJ2-2; CDR3: CASSQLAGAVGTGELFF; DNA: TGTGCCAGCAGCCAACTAGCGGGAGCCGTAGGTACCGGGGAGCTGTTTTTT
size: .; V: TRBV5-1; D: .; J: TRBJ1-6; CDR3: CASSLGDLRNSPLHF; DNA: TGCGCCAGCAGCTTGGGAGACCTCAGGAATTCACCCCTCCACTTT
size: .; V: TRBV28; D: .; J: TRBJ1-1; CDR3: CASRTTVNTEAFF; DNA: TGTGCCAGCAGGACGACAGTGAACACTGAAGCTTTCTTT
size: .; V: TRBV28; D: .; J: TRBJ1-1; CDR3: CASSLQQVAAFF; DNA: TGTGCCAGCAGTTTACAGCAGGTGGCTGCTTTCTTT
size: .; V: TRBV11-2; D: TRBD1; J: TRBJ1-1; CDR3: CASSFGTGNTEAFF; DNA: TGTGCCAGCAGCTTCGGGACAGGGAACACTGAAGCTTTCTTT
size: .; V: TRBV29-1; D: .; J: TRBJ1-2; CDR3: CSAGVDGYTF; DNA: TGCAGCGCTGGAGTAGATGGCTACACCTTC
size: .; V: TRBV7-2; D: .; J: TRBJ2-1; CDR3: CASSLVGLNEQFF; DNA: TGTGCCAGCAGCTTAGTTGGTCTCAATGAGCAGTTCTTC
size: .; V: TRBV28; D: TRBD2; J: TRBJ2-5; CDR3: CASSLIPPTSGGGETQYF; DNA: TGTGCCAGCAGTTTAATCCCCCCGACTAGCGGGGGGGGAGAGACCCAGTACTTC
size: .; V: TRBV25-1; D: TRBD1; J: TRBJ1-2; CDR3: CASSEWYRTGFTF; DNA: TGTGCCAGCAGTGAATGGTACCGGACAGGATTCACCTTC
size: .; V: TRBV11-3; D: TRBD1; J: TRBJ2-7; CDR3: CASSYGQGQSYEQYF; DNA: TGTGCCAGCAGCTACGGACAGGGCCAGTCCTACGAGCAGTACTTC
size: .; V: TRBV28; D: TRBD1; J: TRBJ2-7; CDR3: CASTLTGANSYEQYF; DNA: TGTGCCAGCACCCTGACAGGGGCAAATTCCTACGAGCAGTACTTC
size: .; V: TRBV19; D: TRBD2; J: TRBJ2-3; CDR3: CASSILLAGTTDTQYF; DNA: TGTGCCAGTAGTATCTTGCTAGCGGGAACCACAGATACGCAGTATTTT
size: .; V: TRBV7-2; D: .; J: TRBJ2-1; CDR3: CASIMYWESNEQFF; DNA: TGTGCCAGCATTATGTATTGGGAGTCCAATGAGCAGTTCTTC
size: .; V: TRBV25-1; D: .; J: TRBJ1-3; CDR3: CASSGSLGSREGNTIYF; DNA: TGTGCCAGCAGTGGCAGCCTCGGATCCAGGGAAGGAAACACCATATATTTT
size: .; V: TRBV6-6; D: TRBD2; J: TRBJ2-7; CDR3: CASQGGAGSYEQYF; DNA: TGTGCCAGCCAGGGAGGGGCGGGCTCCTACGAGCAGTACTTC
size: .; V: TRBV30; D: .; J: TRBJ2-7; CDR3: CAWSSFRKPPEQYF; DNA: TGTGCCTGGAGTTCCTTCCGAAAACCCCCCGAGCAGTACTTC
size: .; V: TRBV7-2; D: TRBD1; J: TRBJ2-7; CDR3: CASSLQAGGARSVQYF; DNA: TGTGCCAGCAGCTTACAGGCAGGGGGAGCCCGCTCGGTGCAGTACTTC
size: .; V: TRBV27; D: TRBD2; J: TRBJ2-1; CDR3: CASSLMAGGLFNEQFF; DNA: TGTGCCAGCAGTTTAATGGCGGGAGGGCTATTCAATGAGCAGTTCTTC
size: .; V: TRBV5-1; D: TRBD1; J: TRBJ1-1; CDR3: CASSKGTGGASVEAFF; DNA: TGCGCCAGCAGCAAAGGGACAGGGGGCGCCTCCGTTGAAGCTTTCTTT
size: once; V: TRBV4-2; D: TRBD1; J: TRBJ1-5; CDR3: CASSRGTDSNQPQHF; DNA: TGTGCCAGCAGCCGAGGGACAGATAGCAATCAGCCCCAGCATTTT
size: once; V: TRBV7-2; D: TRBD2; J: TRBJ2-1; CDR3: CASSLASGGYNEQFF; DNA: TGTGCCAGCAGCTTAGCTAGCGGGGGCTACAATGAGCAGTTCTTC
size: .; V: TRBV6-1; D: .; J: TRBJ1-5; CDR3: CASSEWYSNQPQHF; DNA: TGTGCCAGCAGTGAGTGGTATAGCAATCAGCCCCAGCATTTT
size: .; V: TRBV7-2; D: .; J: TRBJ2-7; CDR3: CASSLEGGASYEQYF; DNA: TGTGCCAGCAGCTTAGAGGGGGGCGCCTCCTACGAGCAGTACTTC
size: .; V: TRBV18; D: TRBD1; J: TRBJ1-2; CDR3: CASSPGQGRDGYTF; DNA: TGTGCCAGCTCACCCGGACAGGGAAGGGATGGCTACACCTTC
size: .; V: TRBV12-5; D: TRBD2; J: TRBJ2-1; CDR3: CASGLVQGGRAEEQFF; DNA: TGTGCTAGTGGTTTGGTACAAGGCGGGAGGGCCGAGGAGCAGTTCTTC
size: .; V: TRBV25-1; D: .; J: TRBJ2-3; CDR3: CASSDVSDTQYF; DNA: TGTGCCAGCAGTGATGTATCAGATACGCAGTATTTT
size: once; V: TRBV30; D: TRBD2; J: TRBJ2-5; CDR3: CAWSVLAGRQETQYF; DNA: TGTGCCTGGAGTGTACTAGCGGGCCGACAAGAGACCCAGTACTTC
size: .; V: TRBV6-5; D: .; J: TRBJ1-1; CDR3: CASRPVGHSNTEAFF; DNA: TGTGCCAGCAGGCCCGTGGGACATTCGAACACTGAAGCTTTCTTT
size: .; V: TRBV7-9; D: TRBD2; J: TRBJ2-2; CDR3: CASRGLAPAGELFF; DNA: TGTGCCAGCAGGGGACTAGCGCCGGCCGGGGAGCTGTTTTTT
size: once; V: TRBV28; D: .; J: TRBJ1-2; CDR3: CASSQGRGLNYGYTF; DNA: TGTGCCAGCAGCCAGGGGCGGGGGCTGAACTATGGCTACACCTTC
size: .; V: TRBV10-3; D: TRBD2; J: TRBJ2-2; CDR3: CAISESWDRGVPGELFF; DNA: TGTGCCATCAGTGAGTCGTGGGACCGGGGGGTCCCCGGGGAGCTGTTTTTT
size: .; V: TRBV19; D: TRBD2; J: TRBJ2-1; CDR3: CASSILAGGRNEQFF; DNA: TGTGCCAGTAGCATACTAGCGGGAGGTCGAAATGAGCAGTTCTTC
size: .; V: TRBV7-7; D: TRBD2; J: TRBJ2-1; CDR3: CASSLRYEGPAGVGEQFF; DNA: TGTGCTAGCAGCTTAAGATACGAGGGACCCGCGGGAGTTGGTGAGCAGTTCTTC
size: once; V: TRBV28; D: .; J: TRBJ2-7; CDR3: CASSLSRYEQYF; DNA: TGTGCCAGCAGTTTATCAAGGTACGAGCAGTACTTC
size: .; V: TRBV6-1; D: .; J: TRBJ2-7; CDR3: CASSEEIATYEQYF; DNA: TGTGCCAGCAGTGAAGAAATAGCTACCTACGAGCAGTACTTC
size: .; V: TRBV5-4; D: .; J: TRBJ1-1; CDR3: CASSLVNTEAFF; DNA: TGTGCCAGCAGCTTGGTCAACACTGAAGCTTTCTTT
size: .; V: TRBV7-9; D: .; J: TRBJ1-2; CDR3: CASSLGERGYTF; DNA: TGTGCCAGCAGCTTAGGGGAACGAGGCTACACCTTC
size: .; V: TRBV7-3; D: .; J: TRBJ2-3; CDR3: CASSLMTADTQYF; DNA: TGTGCCAGCAGCTTAATGACGGCAGATACGCAGTATTTT
size: .; V: TRBV7-3; D: .; J: TRBJ1-1; CDR3: CASSRSKDGSTEAFF; DNA: TGTGCCAGCAGCCGTTCTAAGGACGGTAGCACTGAAGCTTTCTTT